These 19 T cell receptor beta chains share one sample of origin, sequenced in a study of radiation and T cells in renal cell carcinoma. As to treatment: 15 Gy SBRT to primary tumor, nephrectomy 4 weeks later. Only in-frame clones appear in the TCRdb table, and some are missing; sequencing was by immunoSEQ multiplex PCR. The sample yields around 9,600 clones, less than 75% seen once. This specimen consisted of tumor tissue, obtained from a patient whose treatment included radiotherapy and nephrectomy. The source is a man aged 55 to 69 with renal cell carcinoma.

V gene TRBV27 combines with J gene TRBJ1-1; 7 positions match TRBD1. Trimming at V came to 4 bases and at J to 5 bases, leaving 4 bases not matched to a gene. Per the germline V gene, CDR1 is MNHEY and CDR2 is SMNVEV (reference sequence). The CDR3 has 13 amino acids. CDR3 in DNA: TGTGCCAGCAGTTCGACAGGGCGGACTGAAGCTTTCTTT. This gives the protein CASSSTGRTEAFF.

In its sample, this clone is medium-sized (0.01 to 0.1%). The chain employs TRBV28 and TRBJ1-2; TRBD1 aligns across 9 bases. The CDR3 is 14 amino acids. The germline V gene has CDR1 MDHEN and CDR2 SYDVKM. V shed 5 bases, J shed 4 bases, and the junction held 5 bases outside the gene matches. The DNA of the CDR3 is TGTGCCAGCAGTCCCACAGGGGGCTTCTATGGCTACACCTTC. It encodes CASSPTGGFYGYTF.

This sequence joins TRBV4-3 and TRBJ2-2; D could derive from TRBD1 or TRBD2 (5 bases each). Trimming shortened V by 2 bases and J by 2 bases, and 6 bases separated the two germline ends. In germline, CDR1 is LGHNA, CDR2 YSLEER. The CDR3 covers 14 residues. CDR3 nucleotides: TGCGCCAGCAGCCAACGGGGCAACACCGGGGAGCTGTTTTTT. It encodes CASSQRGNTGELFF.

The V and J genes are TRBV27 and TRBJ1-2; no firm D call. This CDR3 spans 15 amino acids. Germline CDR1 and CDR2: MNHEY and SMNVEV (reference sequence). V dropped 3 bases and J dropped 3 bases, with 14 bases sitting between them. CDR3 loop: CASSFRFEAYYGYTF. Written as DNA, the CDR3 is TGTGCCAGCAGTTTTAGGTTCGAGGCTTACTATGGCTACACCTTC.

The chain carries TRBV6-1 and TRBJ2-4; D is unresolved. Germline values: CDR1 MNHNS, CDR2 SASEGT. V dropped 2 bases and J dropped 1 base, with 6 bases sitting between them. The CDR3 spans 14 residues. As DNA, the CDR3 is TGTGCCAGCAGTGAAAGATGGGCCAAAAACATTCAGTACTTC. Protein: CASSERWAKNIQYF.

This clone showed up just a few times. CDR3 loop: CASSLIRRGSHLGYEQYF. CDR3 sequence (DNA): TGTGCCAGCAGTTTAATTCGCCGCGGGAGCCACCTGGGATACGAGCAGTACTTC. The chain couples TRBV27 to TRBJ2-7; 7 nucleotides align to TRBD2. J gave up 4 bases and V 2 bases, and 17 bases lay outside the gene matches. CDR3 size: 18 residues. Per germline, CDR1 MNHEY and CDR2 SMNVEV (reference sequence).

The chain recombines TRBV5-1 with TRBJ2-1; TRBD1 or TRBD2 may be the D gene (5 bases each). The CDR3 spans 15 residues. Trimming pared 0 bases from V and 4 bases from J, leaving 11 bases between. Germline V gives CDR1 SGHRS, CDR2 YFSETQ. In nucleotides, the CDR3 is TGCGCCAGCAGCTTGGCCCTGGGGGTATACAATGAGCAGTTCTTC. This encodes CASSLALGVYNEQFF. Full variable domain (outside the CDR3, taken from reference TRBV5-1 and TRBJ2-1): KAGVTQTPRYLIKTRGQQVTLSCSPISGHRSVSWYQQTPGQGLQFLFEYFSETQRNKGNFPGRFSGRQFSNSRSEMNVSTLELGDSALYLCASSLALGVYNEQFFGPGTRLTVL.

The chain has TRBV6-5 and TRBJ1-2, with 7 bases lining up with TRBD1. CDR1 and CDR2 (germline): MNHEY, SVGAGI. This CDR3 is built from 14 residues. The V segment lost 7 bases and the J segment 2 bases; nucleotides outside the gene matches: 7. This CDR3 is CASKEGATNYGYTF. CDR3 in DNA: TGTGCCAGCAAGGAGGGGGCGACGAACTATGGCTACACCTTC.

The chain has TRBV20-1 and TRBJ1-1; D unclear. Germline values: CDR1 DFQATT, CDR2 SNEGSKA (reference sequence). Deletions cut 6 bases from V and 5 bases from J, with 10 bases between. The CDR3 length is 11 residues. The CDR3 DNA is TGCAGTGCCCTCCGGCTGACTGAAGCTTTCTTT. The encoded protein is CSALRLTEAFF.

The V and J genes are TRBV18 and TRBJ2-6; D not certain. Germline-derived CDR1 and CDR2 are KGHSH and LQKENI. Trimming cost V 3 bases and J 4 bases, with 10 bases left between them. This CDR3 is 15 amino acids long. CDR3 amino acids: CASSPSPLGANVLTF. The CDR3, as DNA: TGTGCCAGCTCACCGAGTCCCTTGGGGGCCAACGTCCTGACTTTC.

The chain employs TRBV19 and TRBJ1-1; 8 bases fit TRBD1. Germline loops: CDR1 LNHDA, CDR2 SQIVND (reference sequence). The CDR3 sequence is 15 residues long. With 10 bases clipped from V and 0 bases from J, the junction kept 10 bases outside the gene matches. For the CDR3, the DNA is TGTGCCACCTCGGGGGGACAGGCCCTGAACACTGAAGCTTTCTTT. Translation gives CATSGGQALNTEAFF.

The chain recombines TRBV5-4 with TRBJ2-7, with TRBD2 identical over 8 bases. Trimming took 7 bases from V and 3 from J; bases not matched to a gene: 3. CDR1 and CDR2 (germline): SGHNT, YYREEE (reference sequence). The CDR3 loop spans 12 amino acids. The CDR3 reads CASGLAGYEQYF. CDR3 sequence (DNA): TGTGCCAGCGGTCTAGCGGGCTACGAGCAGTACTTC.

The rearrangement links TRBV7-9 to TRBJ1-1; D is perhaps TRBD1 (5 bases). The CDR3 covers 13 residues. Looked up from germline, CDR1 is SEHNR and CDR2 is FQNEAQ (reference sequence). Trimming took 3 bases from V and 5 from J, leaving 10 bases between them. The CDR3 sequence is CASSFARETEAFF. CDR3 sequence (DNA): TGTGCCAGCAGCTTCGCCAGGGAAACTGAAGCTTTCTTT. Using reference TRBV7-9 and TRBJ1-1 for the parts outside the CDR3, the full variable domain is DTGVSQNPRHKITKRGQNVTFRCDPISEHNRLYWYRQTLGQGPEFLTYFQNEAQLEKSRLLSDRFSAERPKGSFSTLEIQRTEQGDSAMYLCASSFARETEAFFGQGTRLTVV.

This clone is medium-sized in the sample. The chain's CDR3 is CASSGQGVDQPQHF. CDR3 nucleotides: TGTGCCAGCAGTGGGCAGGGGGTGGATCAGCCCCAGCATTTT. V gene TRBV25-1 combines with J gene TRBJ1-5; 7 bases agree with TRBD1. Losses at the gene ends were 4 bases for V and 5 bases for J; bases not matched to a gene: 5. In germline, CDR1 is MGHDK, CDR2 SYGVNS. CDR3 size: 14 residues.

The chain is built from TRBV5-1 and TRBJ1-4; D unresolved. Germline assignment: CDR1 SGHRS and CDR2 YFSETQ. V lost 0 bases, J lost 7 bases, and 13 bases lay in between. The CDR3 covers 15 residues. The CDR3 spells CASSLAGVGVEKLFF. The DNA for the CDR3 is TGCGCCAGCAGCTTGGCTGGGGTGGGAGTTGAAAAACTGTTTTTT.

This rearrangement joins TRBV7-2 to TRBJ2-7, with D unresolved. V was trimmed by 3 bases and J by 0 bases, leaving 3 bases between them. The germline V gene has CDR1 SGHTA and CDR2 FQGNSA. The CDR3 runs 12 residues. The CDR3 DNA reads TGTGCCAGCAGCTTCGACTCCTACGAGCAGTACTTC. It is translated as CASSFDSYEQYF.

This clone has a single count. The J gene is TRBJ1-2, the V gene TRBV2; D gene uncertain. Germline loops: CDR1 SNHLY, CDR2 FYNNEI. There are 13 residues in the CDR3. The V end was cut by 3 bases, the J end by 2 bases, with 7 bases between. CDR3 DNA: TGTGCCAGCAGTGACCGGGGAAACTATGGCTACACCTTC. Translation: CASSDRGNYGYTF. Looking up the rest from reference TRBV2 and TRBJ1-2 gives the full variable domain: EPEVTQTPSHQVTQMGQEVILRCVPISNHLYFYWYRQILGQKVEFLVSFYNNEISEKSEIFDDQFSVERPDGSNFTLKIRSTKLEDSAMYFCASSDRGNYGYTFGSGTRLTVV.

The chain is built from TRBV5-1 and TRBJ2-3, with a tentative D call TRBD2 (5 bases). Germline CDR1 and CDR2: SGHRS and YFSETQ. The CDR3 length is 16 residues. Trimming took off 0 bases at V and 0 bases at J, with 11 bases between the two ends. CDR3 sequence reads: CASSLGARVSTDTQYF. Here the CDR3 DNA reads TGCGCCAGCAGCTTGGGTGCGCGGGTGAGCACAGATACGCAGTATTTT.

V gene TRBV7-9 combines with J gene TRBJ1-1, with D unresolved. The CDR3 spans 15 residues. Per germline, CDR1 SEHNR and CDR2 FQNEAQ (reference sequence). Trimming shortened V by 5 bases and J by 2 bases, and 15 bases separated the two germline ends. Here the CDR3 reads CASSPSVGENTEAFF. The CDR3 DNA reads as TGTGCCAGCAGCCCTTCCGTCGGGGAAAACACTGAAGCTTTCTTT.